The 8 T cell receptor beta chains listed next were all sequenced from one sample in a study of post-analysis software for immune sequencing data. Findings and limits, study-wide: Patients had higher frequencies than controls of roughly five TRBV segments, including TRBV5-6, TRBV5-1 and TRBV20-1.

Their recognized antigens are unknown. Unique molecular identifiers were present in the TCR beta cDNA libraries. TCRdb passed the PCR reads through MiXCR, listing each CDR3 protein once. Counted here are about 460,000 distinct CDR3 sequences, around 40% occurring once; the ten biggest clones make up 9% to 14%. The material sequenced was blood. All receptors come from a girl between 10 and 17 years old with multiple sclerosis.

The J gene is TRBJ2-7, the V gene TRBV20-1; 8 positions match TRBD2. CDR3 size: 14 residues. J lost 4 bases, V lost 5 bases, and 10 bases had no gene match. CDR1 is DFQATT and CDR2 is SNEGSKA in the germline V gene (reference sequence). CDR3 in amino acids: CSAVTSGSFYEQYF. The CDR3, as DNA: TGCAGTGCTGTGACCAGCGGGAGTTTTTACGAGCAGTACTTC.

This clonotype was detected only a few times. This chain uses TRBV9 with TRBJ2-1; D not resolved. The V gene's germline CDR1 is SGDLS and CDR2 YYNGEE. This CDR3 spans 14 amino acids. Trimming cost V 5 bases and J 0 bases, with 9 bases left between them. The CDR3 reads CASSTMSSYNEQFF. The CDR3 bases are TGTGCCAGCAGTACGATGAGCTCCTACAATGAGCAGTTCTTC.

There are a few counts of this clonotype. This rearrangement joins TRBV4-2 to TRBJ2-1; tentatively, D is TRBD1 (7 bases). The CDR3 runs 15 residues. Germline V gene lookup returns CDR1 LGHNA and CDR2 YNFKEQ. Between the trimmed V and J ends, which lost 2 bases and 5 bases, there was a span of 13 bases. CDR3 nucleotides: TGTGCCAGCAGCCAATCCCAGGGGGGTAACAATGAGCAGTTCTTC. It is translated as CASSQSQGGNNEQFF.

The CDR3 nucleotides are TGTGCCAGCAGCTCCCATAACTCTGGGGCCAACGTCCTGACTTTC. It encodes CASSSHNSGANVLTF. V usage is TRBV12-3 or TRBV12-4 and J usage is TRBJ2-6; unclear D gene. V was shortened by 6 bases and J by 0 bases, with 9 bases between the two germline ends. This CDR3 region has 15 residues.

V is TRBV12-3 or TRBV12-4 and J is TRBJ1-2, with 7 nucleotides matching TRBD1. The CDR3 is 13 residues long. J was trimmed by 4 bases and V by 7 bases; bases with no gene match: 6. CDR3 loop: CASTATGSYGYTF. The CDR3 DNA sequence: TGTGCCAGCACCGCGACAGGGTCCTATGGCTACACCTTC.

This chain uses TRBV6-1 with TRBJ1-2; D uncertain. This CDR3 has 13 amino acids. Trimming took off 1 base at V and 3 bases at J, with 6 bases between the two ends. The germline gives CDR1 MNHNS, CDR2 SASEGT. CDR3 sequence: CASSEVEDYGYTF. DNA of the CDR3: TGTGCCAGCAGTGAAGTCGAAGACTATGGCTACACCTTC.

The chain employs TRBV28 and TRBJ2-4; a weak D match, TRBD2 (5 bases). Germline values: CDR1 MDHEN, CDR2 SYDVKM. V gave up 3 bases and J gave up 0 bases, with 9 bases separating them. The CDR3 has 15 amino acids. CDR3 nucleotide sequence: TGTGCCAGCAGTTTCGTCGGACTAGCCAAAAACATTCAGTACTTC. Amino acid sequence: CASSFVGLAKNIQYF.

This clonotype turned up a few times. This chain connects TRBV29-1 to TRBJ2-1; maybe TRBD1 (6 bases). Trimming left V 0 bases short and J 2 bases short, with 17 bases between. Looked up from germline, CDR1 is SQVTM and CDR2 is ANQGSEA. This CDR3 contains 17 residues. CDR3 bases: TGCAGCGTTGAAGATGGGGGCCTTAGGGCGACCTACAATGAGCAGTTCTTC. It translates to CSVEDGGLRATYNEQFF.